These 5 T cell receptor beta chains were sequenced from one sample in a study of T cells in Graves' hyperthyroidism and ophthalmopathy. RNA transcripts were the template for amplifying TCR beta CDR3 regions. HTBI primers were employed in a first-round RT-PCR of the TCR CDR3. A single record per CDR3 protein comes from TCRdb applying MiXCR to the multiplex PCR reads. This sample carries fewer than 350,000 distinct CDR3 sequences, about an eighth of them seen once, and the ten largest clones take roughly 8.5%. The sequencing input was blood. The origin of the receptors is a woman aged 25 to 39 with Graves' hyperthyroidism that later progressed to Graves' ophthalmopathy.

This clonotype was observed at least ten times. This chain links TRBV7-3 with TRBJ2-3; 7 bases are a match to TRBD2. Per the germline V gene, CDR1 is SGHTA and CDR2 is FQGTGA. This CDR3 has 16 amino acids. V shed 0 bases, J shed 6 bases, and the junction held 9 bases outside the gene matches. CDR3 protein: CASSLTGAGAADTQYF. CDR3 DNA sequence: TGTGCCAGCAGCTTAACAGGCGCGGGAGCAGCGGATACGCAGTATTTT.

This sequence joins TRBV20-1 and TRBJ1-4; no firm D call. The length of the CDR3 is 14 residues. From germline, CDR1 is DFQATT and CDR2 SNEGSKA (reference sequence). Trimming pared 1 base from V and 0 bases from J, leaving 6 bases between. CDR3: CSARGETTNEKLFF. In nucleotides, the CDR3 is TGCAGTGCTAGAGGGGAAACAACTAATGAAAAACTGTTTTTT.

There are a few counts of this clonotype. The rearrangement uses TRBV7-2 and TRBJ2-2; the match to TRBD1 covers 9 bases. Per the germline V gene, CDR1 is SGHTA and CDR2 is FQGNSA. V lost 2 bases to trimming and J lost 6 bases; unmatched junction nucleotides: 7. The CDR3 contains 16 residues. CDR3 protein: CASSLFGTGLPGELFF. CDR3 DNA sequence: TGTGCCAGCAGCTTATTTGGGACAGGGTTGCCCGGGGAGCTGTTTTTT.

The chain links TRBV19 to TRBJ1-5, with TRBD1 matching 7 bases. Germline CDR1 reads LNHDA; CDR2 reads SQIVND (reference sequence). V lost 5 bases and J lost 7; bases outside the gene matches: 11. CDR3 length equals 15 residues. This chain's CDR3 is CASSAGTAGEQPQHF. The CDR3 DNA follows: TGTGCCAGTAGTGCCGGGACAGCGGGGGAACAGCCCCAGCATTTT.

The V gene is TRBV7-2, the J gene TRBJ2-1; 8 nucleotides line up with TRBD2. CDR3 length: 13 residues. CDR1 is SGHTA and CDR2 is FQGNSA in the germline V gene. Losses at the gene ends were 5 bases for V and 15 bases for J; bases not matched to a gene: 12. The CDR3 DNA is TGTGCCAGCAGCCCCATGATGGGGGCGGGAGGGTTCTTC. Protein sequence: CASSPMMGAGGFF. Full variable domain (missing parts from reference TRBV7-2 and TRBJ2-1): GAGVSQSPSNKVTEKGKDVELRCDPISGHTALYWYRQSLGQGLEFLIYFQGNSAPDKSGLPSDRFSAERTGGSVSTLTIQRTQQEDSAVYLCASSPMMGAGGFFGPGTRLTVL.